One and the same sample provided the 6 T cell receptor beta chains below, sequenced in a study of regulatory dendritic cells for organ transplantation. Sorted subsets were CFSE-labeled and cultured 4 to 6 days with allogeneic dendritic cells. Data came from immunoSEQ multiplex PCR; TCRdb stores just in-frame clones and leaves some out. The sample yields 3,500 to 5,000 clones, about two thirds seen once. The antigens for these receptors are not known. Sequenced material: memory CD8+ T cells from blood cultured with dendritic cells. The subset was: CD45RO+ memory T cells. The receptor source for this set is a human donor in good health.

This clone has only one observation. This rearrangement joins TRBV19 to TRBJ2-5; 8 nucleotides match TRBD2. V lost 5 bases and J lost 5; bases outside the gene matches: 7. This CDR3 has 14 residues. CDR1 is LNHDA, CDR2 SQIVND, per germline (reference sequence). The CDR3 is CASSPLGGDETQYF. The CDR3 DNA follows: TGTGCCAGTAGTCCCCTCGGGGGGGACGAGACCCAGTACTTC.

This clone is categorized as large (0.1 to 1%). J is TRBJ1-1 and V is TRBV13, with D unclear. Trimming took off 5 bases at V and 0 bases at J, with 13 bases between the two ends. The CDR3 is 15 residues long. Per germline, CDR1 PRHDT and CDR2 FYEKMQ (reference sequence). Here the CDR3 DNA reads TGTGCCAGCAGCCCTCCTCCCTACATGAACACTGAAGCTTTCTTT. Its translation: CASSPPPYMNTEAFF.

This clone has more than one count but fewer than ten. J is TRBJ2-2 and V is TRBV27; no clear D. CDR1 is MNHEY and CDR2 is SMNVEV in the germline V gene (reference sequence). The V end lost 4 bases, the J end lost 7 bases, and 7 bases lay between the germline ends. The CDR3 is 12 residues long. CDR3 DNA: TGTGCCAGCAGTTACAACCACGGGGAGCTGTTTTTT. This sequence encodes CASSYNHGELFF.

This chain uses TRBV6-5 with TRBJ2-2, with 7 bases matching TRBD2. CDR1 and CDR2 from the germline V gene are MNHEY and SVGAGI. The J segment lost 8 bases and the V segment lost 8 bases, leaving 11 bases of the junction unmatched. CDR3 length equals 14 residues. The CDR3 is CASHGLGASGELFF. CDR3 nucleotides: TGTGCCAGCCATGGACTAGGCGCTTCGGGGGAGCTGTTTTTT.

As regards this clone: Within the sample, other DNA sequences also encode this same CDR3. The V and J genes are TRBV11-2 and TRBJ1-1; weak D call: TRBD1 (5 bases). There are 13 residues in the CDR3. Germline V CDR1 and CDR2: SGHAT, FQNNGV. Trimming stripped 1 base from V and 6 bases from J, with 9 bases between. The CDR3 DNA sequence: TGTGCCAGCAGCTTAGTAACGGGGGCTGAAGCTTTCTTT. Translation gives CASSLVTGAEAFF. The entire variable domain, with the rest obtained from reference TRBV11-2 and TRBJ1-1, is as follows: EAGVAQSPRYKIIEKRQSVAFWCNPISGHATLYWYQQILGQGPKLLIQFQNNGVVDDSQLPKDRFSAERLKGVDSTLKIQPAKLEDSAVYLCASSLVTGAEAFFGQGTRLTVV.

The chain couples TRBV27 to TRBJ2-6; 15 nucleotides match TRBD2. With 4 bases clipped from V and 0 bases from J, the junction kept 10 bases outside the gene matches. Germline loops: CDR1 MNHEY, CDR2 SMNVEV (reference sequence). The CDR3 covers 21 residues. Here the CDR3 DNA reads TGTGCCAGCAGTTCATACGGACTAGCGGGAGGGGAGCTCTCTGGGGCCAACGTCCTGACTTTC. Amino acid sequence: CASSSYGLAGGELSGANVLTF.